These 29 T cell receptor beta chains originate from one sample sequenced in a study of tumour-infiltrating T cells in Burkitt lymphoma. The table came from immunoSEQ multiplex PCR; TCRdb's copy has only in-frame clones and leaves some out. The table has roughly 1,700 clones, approximately 15% seen once. Material: tumor tissue. The source of these receptors is a human donor with Burkitt lymphoma.

The chain couples TRBV2 to TRBJ2-1, with no clear D. CDR1 SNHLY and CDR2 FYNNEI come from the germline V gene. V was shortened by 9 bases and J by 9 bases, with 12 bases between the two germline ends. The CDR3 contains 11 residues. The chain's CDR3 is CASNPGLEQFF. The CDR3 bases are TGTGCCAGTAACCCGGGTCTTGAGCAGTTCTTC.

The V and J genes are TRBV11-1 and TRBJ2-3; no reliable D call. Germline V gives CDR1 SGHAT, CDR2 FQDESV (reference sequence). The CDR3 runs to 14 residues. Trimming pared 1 base from V and 6 bases from J, leaving 11 bases between. The CDR3 nucleotides are TGTGCCAGCAGCTTAGGGTCCTCTGGGGATACGCAGTATTTT. It translates to CASSLGSSGDTQYF. Full variable domain (remainder filled in from reference TRBV11-1 and TRBJ2-3): EAEVAQSPRYKITEKSQAVAFWCDPISGHATLYWYRQILGQGPELLVQFQDESVVDDSQLPKDRFSAERLKGVDSTLKIQPAELGDSAMYLCASSLGSSGDTQYFGPGTRLTVL.

This clone was detected a few times. V usage is TRBV7-9 and J usage is TRBJ2-7; 10 nucleotides match TRBD1. The V and J ends lost 5 bases and 5 bases, in that order; junction bases with no gene match: 6. The germline V gene encodes CDR1 SEHNR and CDR2 FQNEAQ (reference sequence). The CDR3 length is 14 residues. The chain's CDR3 is CASSTLGTGDEQYF. CDR3 sequence (DNA): TGTGCCAGCAGCACACTGGGGACAGGGGACGAGCAGTACTTC.

The chain couples TRBV30 to TRBJ1-4; possible D gene TRBD1, 5 bases. Germline V gene sequence: CDR1 GTSNPN, CDR2 SVGIG (reference sequence). With 2 bases removed from V and 8 bases from J, the gap between germline ends came to 18 bases. The length of the CDR3 is 15 residues. CDR3 in amino acids: CAWSTIRATEEKLFF. The DNA of the CDR3 is TGTGCCTGGAGTACCATCAGGGCAACGGAGGAAAAACTGTTTTTT.

Judged by abundance, this clone is large. The rearrangement links TRBV29-1 to TRBJ2-2; D gene ambiguous. V was pared by 5 bases and J by 5 bases, with 9 bases between. The CDR3 spans 12 residues. Germline V gene sequence: CDR1 SQVTM, CDR2 ANQGSEA. The CDR3 coding sequence is TGCAGCGTTTTCTTGGTTACCGGGGAGCTGTTTTTT. This translates into CSVFLVTGELFF.

This chain joins TRBV10-3 and TRBJ1-5; the match to TRBD1 covers 10 bases. CDR3 length: 15 residues. V was clipped by 3 bases and J by 7 bases; unmatched bases: 6. Germline assignment: CDR1 ENHRY and CDR2 SYGVKD. CDR3 coding DNA: TGTGCCATCAGTGAAGGACAGGGGGTTGGACAGCCCCAGCATTTT. It translates to CAISEGQGVGQPQHF.

The CDR3 region has the DNA TGCGCCAGCAGCGCCAGGACAGGCTCTGGAAACACCATATATTTT. Translated, it gives CASSARTGSGNTIYF. The chain links TRBV5-1 to TRBJ1-3; 7 bases fit TRBD1. V was clipped by 4 bases and J by 0 bases; unmatched bases: 4. CDR1 is SGHRS, CDR2 YFSETQ, per germline. The CDR3 contains 15 residues.

This sequence joins TRBV2 and TRBJ1-5; the D gene is possibly TRBD1 (6 bases). CDR1 and CDR2 (germline): SNHLY, FYNNEI. This CDR3 is built from 16 residues. Trimming cost V 0 bases and J 6 bases, with 15 bases left between them. The CDR3 here is CASSEAGGSFFQPQHF. The CDR3 nucleotides are TGTGCCAGCAGTGAAGCGGGGGGCTCCTTCTTTCAGCCCCAGCATTTT.

This chain connects TRBV5-6 to TRBJ2-5, with 11 bases aligning to TRBD2. The CDR3 runs 15 residues. With V trimmed by 0 bases and J by 5 bases, 3 bases remained unmatched. Germline CDR1 is SGHDT and CDR2 is YYEEEE. The CDR3 protein is CASSLGLAGGETQYF. The CDR3 bases are TGTGCCAGCAGCTTGGGGCTAGCGGGGGGTGAGACCCAGTACTTC. Complete variable domain (other parts from reference TRBV5-6 and TRBJ2-5): DAGVTQSPTHLIKTRGQQVTLRCSPKSGHDTVSWYQQALGQGPQFIFQYYEEEERQRGNFPDRFSGHQFPNYSSELNVNALLLGDSALYLCASSLGLAGGETQYFGPGTRLLVL.

V gene TRBV7-3 combines with J gene TRBJ1-2, with TRBD1 matching 7 bases. The CDR3 spans 15 residues. The ends lost 5 bases at V and 3 bases at J; junction bases unmatched: 9. Germline values: CDR1 SGHTA, CDR2 FQGTGA. The CDR3 DNA reads as TGTGCCAGCAGCCGCTCGGCAGGGGGGGACTATGGCTACACCTTC. Amino acid sequence: CASSRSAGGDYGYTF.

This clone was counted a few times. J is TRBJ2-7 and V is TRBV11-2; D remains ambiguous. Germline V gene lookup returns CDR1 SGHAT and CDR2 FQNNGV. Trimming shortened V by 1 base and J by 3 bases, and 7 bases separated the two germline ends. This CDR3 has 13 amino acids. The CDR3 spells CASSLASFYEQYF. The CDR3 coding sequence is TGTGCCAGCAGCTTAGCGTCCTTCTACGAGCAGTACTTC.

This clone was picked up a small number of times. The J gene is TRBJ2-5, the V gene TRBV7-2, with 7 bases identical to TRBD1. After removal of 3 bases from V and 7 bases from J, the junction contained 14 bases not matched to a gene. CDR3 length: 16 amino acids. The V gene's germline CDR1 is SGHTA and CDR2 FQGNSA. CDR3 amino acids: CASSFPRDRSEWTQYF. In DNA form, the CDR3 reads TGTGCCAGCAGCTTTCCCCGGGACAGAAGCGAGTGGACCCAGTACTTC.

The chain uses TRBV7-9 and TRBJ2-7; D is perhaps TRBD1 (5 bases). The germline CDR1 and CDR2 sequences are SEHNR and FQNEAQ (reference sequence). The CDR3 has 13 amino acids. V was shortened by 8 bases and J by 4 bases, with 15 bases between the two germline ends. CDR3 loop: CASDSRGPYEQYF. CDR3 bases: TGTGCCAGCGACAGCCGTGGGCCGTACGAGCAGTACTTC.

The chain employs TRBV27 and TRBJ2-7; D gene unclear. The CDR3 runs to 15 residues. Germline CDR1 is MNHEY and CDR2 is SMNVEV (reference sequence). V gave up 0 bases and J gave up 2 bases, with 11 bases separating them. The CDR3 DNA is TGTGCCAGCAGTTTATCCGGCGGCGCGACCTACGAGCAGTACTTC. Translated: CASSLSGGATYEQYF.

This clone showed up just a few times. The rearrangement uses TRBV29-1 and TRBJ1-2; the match to TRBD1 covers 7 bases. The length of the CDR3 is 12 residues. CDR1 SQVTM and CDR2 ANQGSEA come from the germline V gene. Unmatched junction bases numbered 6, after V lost 6 bases and J lost 5 bases. As DNA, the CDR3 is TGCAGCGTCGAGGGACAGTCGTATGGCTACACCTTC. This sequence encodes CSVEGQSYGYTF. The variable domain in full, with the rest retrieved from reference TRBV29-1 and TRBJ1-2, is SAVISQKPSRDICQRGTSLTIQCQVDSQVTMMFWYRQQPGQSLTLIATANQGSEATYESGFVIDKFPISRPNLTFSTLTVSNMSPEDSSIYLCSVEGQSYGYTFGSGTRLTVV.

There are a few counts of this clone. The chain uses TRBV7-8 and TRBJ2-1, with D tentatively TRBD2 (6 bases). The CDR3 is made up of 16 amino acids. CDR1 is SGHVS and CDR2 is FQNEAQ in the germline V gene. The V and J ends lost 1 base and 8 bases respectively, with 18 bases between them. CDR3 bases: TGTGCCAGCAGCTTAGTCGGTAGCGGAGCAGTCGATGAGCAGTTCTTC. It translates to CASSLVGSGAVDEQFF.

This chain joins TRBV10-2 and TRBJ1-1, with a weak D call TRBD1 (6 bases). The germline V gene has CDR1 WSHSY and CDR2 SAAADI. V was pared by 8 bases and J by 6 bases, with 16 bases between. This CDR3 is 13 amino acids long. CDR3 bases: TGCGCCAGCTTAGGCACAGGGTTCCCTGAAGCTTTCTTT. The encoded protein is CASLGTGFPEAFF.

Turning to this clone: Its ends do not fully match the called genes, so a read error is possible. This rearrangement joins TRBV7-8 to TRBJ2-3; tentatively, D is TRBD2 (6 bases). The CDR3 has 15 amino acids. Germline-derived CDR1 and CDR2 are SGHVS and FQNEAQ. The CDR3 DNA sequence: TGTGCCACCCGGGTAGGGGACTTCTCGACAGATATGCAGTATTTT. It translates to CATRVGDFSTDMQYF.

This clone was recorded a few times. This chain joins TRBV19 and TRBJ2-2; weak D call: TRBD1 (6 bases). The CDR3 totals 16 residues. The V end was cut by 4 bases, the J end by 0 bases, with 12 bases between. The V gene's germline CDR1 is LNHDA and CDR2 SQIVND (reference sequence). This CDR3 is CASSTWTETNTGELFF. CDR3 DNA sequence: TGTGCCAGTAGTACCTGGACAGAGACGAACACCGGGGAGCTGTTTTTT.

In its sample, this clone was seen a few times. The chain links TRBV5-4 to TRBJ1-1; tentatively, D is TRBD1 (5 bases). The CDR3 has 13 amino acids. In germline, CDR1 is SGHNT, CDR2 YYREEE (reference sequence). V was shortened by 6 bases and J by 5 bases, with 14 bases between the two germline ends. CDR3 bases: TGTGCCAGCAACCACCTCGGGGGTACTGAAGCTTTCTTT. Amino acids: CASNHLGGTEAFF. The full variable domain, completed using reference TRBV5-4 and TRBJ1-1, is ETGVTQSPTHLIKTRGQQVTLRCSSQSGHNTVSWYQQALGQGPQFIFQYYREEENGRGNFPPRFSGLQFPNYSSELNVNALELDDSALYLCASNHLGGTEAFFGQGTRLTVV.

For this clone: Within the sample, other DNA sequences also encode this same CDR3. This chain connects TRBV2 to TRBJ1-1, with a tentative D call TRBD1 (5 bases). The V and J ends lost 1 base and 4 bases respectively, with 7 bases between them. The CDR3 sequence is 13 residues long. Germline loops: CDR1 SNHLY, CDR2 FYNNEI. The CDR3: CASSEGGGTEAFF. The CDR3 DNA follows: TGTGCCAGCAGTGAAGGGGGCGGCACTGAAGCTTTCTTT. Full variable domain (outside the CDR3, taken from reference TRBV2 and TRBJ1-1): EPEVTQTPSHQVTQMGQEVILRCVPISNHLYFYWYRQILGQKVEFLVSFYNNEISEKSEIFDDQFSVERPDGSNFTLKIRSTKLEDSAMYFCASSEGGGTEAFFGQGTRLTVV.

The chain recombines TRBV2 with TRBJ1-6; TRBD1 matches 8 bases. Losses at the gene ends were 4 bases for V and 7 bases for J; bases not matched to a gene: 3. The germline V gene encodes CDR1 SNHLY and CDR2 FYNNEI. CDR3 length: 14 amino acids. The CDR3 DNA is TGTGCCAGCAGTGGGACAGGGAGAAATTCACCCCTCCACTTT. This sequence encodes CASSGTGRNSPLHF.

The chain links TRBV7-3 to TRBJ2-3; 10 nucleotides match TRBD2. The CDR3 consists of 16 residues. The V segment lost 5 bases and the J segment 3 bases; nucleotides outside the gene matches: 8. The germline gives CDR1 SGHTA, CDR2 FQGTGA. CDR3 residues: CASSLGLAARTDTQYF. Written as DNA, the CDR3 is TGTGCCAGCAGCCTCGGACTAGCGGCACGTACAGATACGCAGTATTTT.

The rearrangement joins TRBV30 to TRBJ2-3, with D perhaps matching TRBD2 (6 bases). From germline, CDR1 is GTSNPN and CDR2 SVGIG (reference sequence). The V end was cut by 3 bases, the J end by 2 bases, with 12 bases between. The CDR3 sequence is 14 residues long. The CDR3 region is CAWSLAYNTDTQYF. Here the CDR3 DNA reads TGTGCCTGGAGCCTAGCGTATAACACAGATACGCAGTATTTT.

The CDR3 region is CSGQQGMNTEAFF. CDR3 nucleotide sequence: TGCAGCGGCCAACAGGGCATGAACACTGAAGCTTTCTTT. This sequence joins TRBV29-1 and TRBJ1-1; possible D gene TRBD1, 6 bases. The CDR3 is 13 amino acids. V shed 7 bases and J shed 0 bases, with 12 bases lying between them. Germline CDR1 reads SQVTM; CDR2 reads ANQGSEA. The variable domain in full, completed from reference TRBV29-1 and TRBJ1-1, reads SAVISQKPSRDICQRGTSLTIQCQVDSQVTMMFWYRQQPGQSLTLIATANQGSEATYESGFVIDKFPISRPNLTFSTLTVSNMSPEDSSIYLCSGQQGMNTEAFFGQGTRLTVV.

J is TRBJ2-7 and V is TRBV6-1; 7 bases match TRBD2. With V trimmed by 0 bases and J by 6 bases, 5 bases remained unmatched. This CDR3 comprises 14 residues. Germline lookup yields CDR1 MNHNS and CDR2 SASEGT. The CDR3 loop is CASSEALAASEQYF. The CDR3 DNA is TGTGCCAGCAGTGAAGCTCTAGCGGCCTCCGAGCAGTACTTC.

This clone was seen a handful of times. The rearrangement links TRBV12-5 to TRBJ2-1; D is undetermined. V lost 5 bases, J lost 6 bases, and 8 bases lay in between. CDR3 size: 12 residues. Germline values: CDR1 LGHNT, CDR2 FRNRAP. The CDR3 sequence is CASGLSPNEQFF. CDR3 in DNA: TGTGCTAGTGGTCTCAGTCCCAATGAGCAGTTCTTC.

The chain joins TRBV6-1 to TRBJ2-1; 7 nucleotides line up with TRBD2. The CDR3 extends over 15 amino acids. CDR1 is MNHNS, CDR2 SASEGT, per germline. V lost 8 bases to trimming and J lost 7 bases; unmatched junction nucleotides: 14. The CDR3 region has the DNA TGTGCCAGCGGATTGGGGGAGGGTAGCGGGAATGAGCAGTTCTTC. Encoded protein: CASGLGEGSGNEQFF.

By share, this clone counts as large. The V gene is TRBV27, the J gene TRBJ2-1; no reliable D call. This CDR3 spans 17 amino acids. CDR1 is MNHEY and CDR2 is SMNVEV in the germline V gene (reference sequence). Trimming pared 3 bases from V and 0 bases from J, leaving 15 bases between. DNA for the CDR3: TGTGCCAGCAGTTTTAGAGGCCAACCTAACTCCTACAATGAGCAGTTCTTC. It encodes CASSFRGQPNSYNEQFF.